The 2 T cell receptor beta chains below all came from one sample that was sequenced in a study of T cell responses to AZD1222 COVID-19 vaccine. Data came from immunoSEQ multiplex PCR; TCRdb stores just in-frame clones and leaves some out. Of about 110,000 clones listed, about nine tenths are singletons. The starting material was peripheral blood, obtained on day 0 of AZD1222 vaccination. These receptors all stem from an adult in good health.

This chain links TRBV6-5 with TRBJ2-5; 7 nucleotides match TRBD1. The trim removed 6 bases at V and 5 bases at J, leaving 6 bases unmatched. Looked up from germline, CDR1 is MNHEY and CDR2 is SVGAGI. There are 13 residues in the CDR3. This CDR3 is CASRRGGLETQYF. The DNA for the CDR3 is TGTGCCAGCAGGAGAGGGGGCTTGGAGACCCAGTACTTC.

The rearrangement uses TRBV5-4 and TRBJ2-1; TRBD2 might be the D (6 bases). Trimming removed 2 bases from V and 0 bases from J, with 9 bases in between. This CDR3 contains 15 residues. Germline V gives CDR1 SGHNT, CDR2 YYREEE (reference sequence). The CDR3 coding sequence is TGTGCCAGCAGCTTTCGGGGGAGCTCCTACAATGAGCAGTTCTTC. Its translation: CASSFRGSSYNEQFF. The variable domain in full, with the rest retrieved from reference TRBV5-4 and TRBJ2-1, is ETGVTQSPTHLIKTRGQQVTLRCSSQSGHNTVSWYQQALGQGPQFIFQYYREEENGRGNFPPRFSGLQFPNYSSELNVNALELDDSALYLCASSFRGSSYNEQFFGPGTRLTVL.